Here is one TCR beta chain with its context. This entry comes from a study of blood T cell repertoires in COVID-19. V was shortened by 1 base and J by 0 bases, with 10 bases between the two germline ends. The CDR3 loop spans 16 amino acids. Germline V gene sequence: CDR1 SGHVS, CDR2 FQNEAQ. Sequencing used immunoSEQ multiplex PCR; TCRdb keeps in-frame clones, though not all of them. The table includes fewer than 450,000 clones, about 88% detected once. The clonotype was recovered from a woman in her 70s with COVID-19, enrolled during active disease. The J gene is TRBJ1-5, the V gene TRBV7-8; tentative D call: TRBD1 (5 bases). Sequenced input: peripheral blood. CDR3: CASSLEGTFSNQPQHF. The CDR3 DNA is TGTGCCAGCAGCTTAGAGGGGACTTTTAGCAATCAGCCCCAGCATTTT.